This TCR beta chain was documented in a study of T cells expressing NK-cell markers. Across the whole study: Within the sequenced cohort of eight donors, seven exhibited HCMV seropositivity and one was seronegative.

With regard to this clonotype: Its antigen is not known.

The CDR3 sequence is 15 residues long. Germline V gives CDR1 SGDLS, CDR2 YYNGEE. Study results and limitations: These clonotypes also led the CD3+CD56-NKG2C+ fraction in a few donors.

TCR beta cDNA was generated via 5'RACE template switching incorporating UMIs. Reanalyzing the 5' RACE reads, TCRdb keeps one entry per CDR3 protein, without DNA. Across fewer than 400,000 distinct CDR3 sequences, the top ten clones capture around 11% of the sample. The sample comprised blood T cells: a sorted CD56 or NKG2C T cell subset, CD4+ or CD8+ T cells, or bulk PBMC T cells (not recorded which). This clonotype was obtained from a woman aged 45 to 65 in good health. The rearrangement uses TRBV9 and TRBJ1-3; with no DNA, the TCRdb D assignment of TRBD1 cannot be verified. The CDR3 loop is CASSAKTGTGNTIYF.